The present T cell receptor (beta chain) was sequenced within a study of cytomegalovirus exposure and HLA in healthy donors. Germline V gene data show CDR1 as MNHEY and CDR2 as SVGAGI. The V end was cut by 5 bases, the J end by 0 bases, with 11 bases between. The CDR3 contains 14 residues. The PCR used 60 Vbeta and 13 Jbeta primers. Some clones are missing from TCRdb's copy, which holds only in-frame ones; the method was immunoSEQ multiplex PCR. The data contain some 140,000 clones, about 74% of them singletons. The study's findings and limits: 87-base-pair reads could not separate some V segments, including TRBV6-2 and TRBV6-3. A reported reduction in N-insertions relative to the 666-donor mean was seen in an Asian-associated ancestry cluster in a later analysis. In a later analysis, at a false discovery rate of 0.05, roughly 18,000 TCR beta sequences were associated with HLA alleles. Among immune exposure information, only CMV serostatus was available.

Concerning this clone itself: Its antigen is as yet unknown.

V and J are TRBV6-5 and TRBJ2-7, with D uncertain. Source material: PBMCs. This TCR derives from a man younger than 30 in good health and CMV-seropositive. CDR3 nucleotides: TGTGCCAGCAGTCCCCGTGCGGTCTCCTACGAGCAGTACTTC. Its protein is CASSPRAVSYEQYF.